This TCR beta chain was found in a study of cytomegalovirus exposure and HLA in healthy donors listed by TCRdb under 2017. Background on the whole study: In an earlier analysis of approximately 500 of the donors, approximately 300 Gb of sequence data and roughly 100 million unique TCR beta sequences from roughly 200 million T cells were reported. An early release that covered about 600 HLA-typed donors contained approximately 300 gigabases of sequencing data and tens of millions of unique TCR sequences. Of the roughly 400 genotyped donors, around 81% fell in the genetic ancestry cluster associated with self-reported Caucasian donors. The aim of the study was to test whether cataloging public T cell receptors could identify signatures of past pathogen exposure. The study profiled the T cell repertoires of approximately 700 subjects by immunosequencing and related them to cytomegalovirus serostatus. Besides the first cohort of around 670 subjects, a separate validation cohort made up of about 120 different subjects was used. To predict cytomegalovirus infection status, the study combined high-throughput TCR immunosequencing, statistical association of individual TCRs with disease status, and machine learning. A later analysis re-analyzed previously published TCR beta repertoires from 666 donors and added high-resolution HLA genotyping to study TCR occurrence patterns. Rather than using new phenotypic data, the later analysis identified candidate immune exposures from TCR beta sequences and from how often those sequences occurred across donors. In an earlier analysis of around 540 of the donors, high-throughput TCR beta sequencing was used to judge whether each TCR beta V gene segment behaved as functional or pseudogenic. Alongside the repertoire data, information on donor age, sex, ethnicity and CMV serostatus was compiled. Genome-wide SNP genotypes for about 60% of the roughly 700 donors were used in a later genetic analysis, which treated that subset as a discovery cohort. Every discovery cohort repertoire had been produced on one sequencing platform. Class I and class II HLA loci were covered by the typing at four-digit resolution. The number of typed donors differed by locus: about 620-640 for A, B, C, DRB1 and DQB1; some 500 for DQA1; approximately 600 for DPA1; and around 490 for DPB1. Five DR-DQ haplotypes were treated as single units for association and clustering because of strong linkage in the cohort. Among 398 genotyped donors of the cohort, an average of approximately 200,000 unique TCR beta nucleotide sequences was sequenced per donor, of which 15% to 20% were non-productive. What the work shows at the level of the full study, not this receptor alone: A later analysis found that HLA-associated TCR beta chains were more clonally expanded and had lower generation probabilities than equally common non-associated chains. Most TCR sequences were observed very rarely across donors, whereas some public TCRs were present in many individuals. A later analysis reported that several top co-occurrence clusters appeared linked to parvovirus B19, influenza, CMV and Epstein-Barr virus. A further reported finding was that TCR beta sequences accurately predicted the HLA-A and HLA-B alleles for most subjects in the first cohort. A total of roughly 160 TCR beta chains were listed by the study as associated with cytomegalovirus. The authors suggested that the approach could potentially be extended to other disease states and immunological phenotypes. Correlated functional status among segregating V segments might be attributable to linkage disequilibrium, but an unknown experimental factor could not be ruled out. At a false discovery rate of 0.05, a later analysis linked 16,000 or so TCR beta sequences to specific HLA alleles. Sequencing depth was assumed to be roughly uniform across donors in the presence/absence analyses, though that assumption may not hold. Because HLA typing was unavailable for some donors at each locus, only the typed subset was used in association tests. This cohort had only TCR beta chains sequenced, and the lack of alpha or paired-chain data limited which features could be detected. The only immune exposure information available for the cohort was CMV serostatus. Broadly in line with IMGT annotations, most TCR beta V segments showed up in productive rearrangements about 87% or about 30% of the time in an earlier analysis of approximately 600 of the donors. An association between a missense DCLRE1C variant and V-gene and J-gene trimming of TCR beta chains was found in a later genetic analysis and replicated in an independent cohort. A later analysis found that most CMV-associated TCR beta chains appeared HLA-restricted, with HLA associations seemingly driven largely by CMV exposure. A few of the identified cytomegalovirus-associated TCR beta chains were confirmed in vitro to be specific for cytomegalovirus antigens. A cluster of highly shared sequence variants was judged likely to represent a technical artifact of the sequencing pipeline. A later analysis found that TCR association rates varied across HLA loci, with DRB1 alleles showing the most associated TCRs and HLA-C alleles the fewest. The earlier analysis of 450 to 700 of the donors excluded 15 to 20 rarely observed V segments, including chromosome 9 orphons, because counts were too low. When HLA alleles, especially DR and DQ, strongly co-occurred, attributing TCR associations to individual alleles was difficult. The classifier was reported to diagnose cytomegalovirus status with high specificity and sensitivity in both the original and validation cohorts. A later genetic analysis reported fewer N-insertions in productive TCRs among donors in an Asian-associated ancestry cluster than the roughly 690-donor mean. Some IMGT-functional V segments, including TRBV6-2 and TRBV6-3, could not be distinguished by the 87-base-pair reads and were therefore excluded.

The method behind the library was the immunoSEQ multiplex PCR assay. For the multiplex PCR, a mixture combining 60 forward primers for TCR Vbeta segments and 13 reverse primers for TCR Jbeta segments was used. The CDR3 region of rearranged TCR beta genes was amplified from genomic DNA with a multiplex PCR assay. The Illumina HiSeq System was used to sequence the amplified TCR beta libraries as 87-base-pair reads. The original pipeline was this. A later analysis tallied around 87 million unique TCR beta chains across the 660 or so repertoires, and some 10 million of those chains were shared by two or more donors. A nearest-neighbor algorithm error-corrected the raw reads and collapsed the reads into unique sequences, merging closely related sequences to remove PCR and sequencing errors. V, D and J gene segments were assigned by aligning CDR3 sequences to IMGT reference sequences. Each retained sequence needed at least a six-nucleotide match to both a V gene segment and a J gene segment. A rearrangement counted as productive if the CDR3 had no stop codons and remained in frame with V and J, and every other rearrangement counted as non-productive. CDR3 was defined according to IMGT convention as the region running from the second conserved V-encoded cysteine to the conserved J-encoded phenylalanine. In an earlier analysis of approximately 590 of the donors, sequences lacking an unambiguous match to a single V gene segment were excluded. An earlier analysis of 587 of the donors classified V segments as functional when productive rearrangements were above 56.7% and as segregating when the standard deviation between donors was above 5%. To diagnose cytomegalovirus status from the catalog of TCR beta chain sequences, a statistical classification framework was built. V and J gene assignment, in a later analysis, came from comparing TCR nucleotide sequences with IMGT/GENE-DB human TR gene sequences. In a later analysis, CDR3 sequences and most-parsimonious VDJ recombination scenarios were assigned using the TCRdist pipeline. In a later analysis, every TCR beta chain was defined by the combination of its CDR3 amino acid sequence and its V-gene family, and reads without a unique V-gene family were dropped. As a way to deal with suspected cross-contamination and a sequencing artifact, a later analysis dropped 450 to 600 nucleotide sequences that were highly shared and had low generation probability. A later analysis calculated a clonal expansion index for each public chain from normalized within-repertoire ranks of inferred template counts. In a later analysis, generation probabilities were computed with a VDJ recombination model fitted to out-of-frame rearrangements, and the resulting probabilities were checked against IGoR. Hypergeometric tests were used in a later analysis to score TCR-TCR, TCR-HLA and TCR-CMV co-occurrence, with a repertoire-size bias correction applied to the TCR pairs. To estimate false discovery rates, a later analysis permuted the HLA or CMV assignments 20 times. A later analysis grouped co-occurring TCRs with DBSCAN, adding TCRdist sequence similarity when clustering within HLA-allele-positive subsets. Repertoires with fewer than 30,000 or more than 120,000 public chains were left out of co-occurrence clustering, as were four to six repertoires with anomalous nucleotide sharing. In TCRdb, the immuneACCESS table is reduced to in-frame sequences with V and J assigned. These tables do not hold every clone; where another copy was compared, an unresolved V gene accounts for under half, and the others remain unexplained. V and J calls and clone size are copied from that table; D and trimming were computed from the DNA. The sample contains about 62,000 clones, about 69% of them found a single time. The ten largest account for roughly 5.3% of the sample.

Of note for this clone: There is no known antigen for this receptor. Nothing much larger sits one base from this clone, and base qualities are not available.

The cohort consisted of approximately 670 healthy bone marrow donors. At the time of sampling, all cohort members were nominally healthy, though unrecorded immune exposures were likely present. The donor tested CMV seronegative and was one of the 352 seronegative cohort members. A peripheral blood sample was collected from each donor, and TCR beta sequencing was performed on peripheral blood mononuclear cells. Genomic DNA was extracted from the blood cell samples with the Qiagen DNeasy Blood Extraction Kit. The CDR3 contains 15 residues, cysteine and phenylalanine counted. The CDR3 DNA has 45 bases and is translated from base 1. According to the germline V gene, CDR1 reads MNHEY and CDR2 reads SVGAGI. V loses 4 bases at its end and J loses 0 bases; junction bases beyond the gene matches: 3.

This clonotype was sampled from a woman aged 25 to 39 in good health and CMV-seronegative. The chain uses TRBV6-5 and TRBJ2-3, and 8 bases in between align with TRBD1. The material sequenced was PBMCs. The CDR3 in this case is CASSFRTGSTDTQYF. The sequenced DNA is TGTGCCAGCAGTTTTCGGACAGGGAGCACAGATACGCAGTATTTT.